This T cell receptor beta chain stems from a study of cytomegalovirus exposure and HLA in healthy donors. Findings of the study overall: TRBV6-2, TRBV6-3 and some other V segments were excluded as indistinguishable.

Germline assignment: CDR1 GTSNPN and CDR2 SVGIG (reference sequence). The CDR3 has 16 residues. J lost 7 bases, V lost 4 bases, and 11 bases had no gene match. Turning to this clone: What it binds is not known.

60 Vbeta and 13 Jbeta primers were used in PCR. Generated by immunoSEQ multiplex PCR, the TCRdb table keeps only in-frame clones and is missing some. This sample has 150,000 to 200,000 clones, with 70% found just once. The TCR sequence derives from a man between 18 and 35 years old in good health and CMV-seropositive. The chain links TRBV30 to TRBJ2-6; the match to TRBD1 covers 9 bases. The source material was PBMCs. CDR3 loop: CAWKASGDRVANVLTF. CDR3 bases: TGTGCCTGGAAAGCCTCAGGGGACAGGGTTGCCAACGTCCTGACTTTC.